A selection of T cell receptor beta chains follows, all from one sample in a study of cytomegalovirus exposure and HLA in healthy donors. Method: immunoSEQ multiplex PCR; TCRdb's copy keeps in-frame clones and lacks some. This sample has under 200,000 clones, with roughly 80% found just once. Sequencing was done on a sample of PBMCs. The origin of the receptors is a woman in her fifties or sixties in good health and CMV-seropositive. The CDR3 runs from the conserved cysteine through the conserved F or W. Fields, in order: V gene, J gene, clone size, CDR3 protein. Size is stated for part of the rows, as once, few or many counts, or as a class when the clone is expanded.

V gene: TRBV7-2
J gene: TRBJ2-2
clone size: few
CDR3 protein: CASSLVWQGGNTGELFF

V gene: TRBV7-7
J gene: TRBJ2-5
clone size: once
CDR3 protein: CASSLGTEETQYF

V gene: TRBV19
J gene: -
clone size: -
CDR3 protein: CASSVLAGVSGELFF

V gene: TRBV30
J gene: TRBJ2-5
clone size: -
CDR3 protein: CALSGPRETQYF

V gene: TRBV7-9
J gene: TRBJ2-5
clone size: -
CDR3 protein: CASSLRVQGIPETQYF

V gene: TRBV29-1
J gene: TRBJ2-5
clone size: -
CDR3 protein: CSVRRGGQETQYF

V gene: TRBV6-6
J gene: TRBJ2-3
clone size: -
CDR3 protein: CASSSSGSTDTQYF

V gene: TRBV5-1
J gene: TRBJ2-5
clone size: -
CDR3 protein: CASSFGAGQAYQETQYF

V gene: TRBV4-3
J gene: TRBJ1-1
clone size: -
CDR3 protein: CASSQDAHGVGTQEAFF

V gene: TRBV7-2
J gene: TRBJ2-5
clone size: -
CDR3 protein: CASSPLTGGLETQYF

V gene: TRBV19
J gene: TRBJ2-2
clone size: -
CDR3 protein: CASSSGTAPTGELFF

V gene: TRBV30
J gene: TRBJ2-7
clone size: -
CDR3 protein: CAWSVRERWSYEQYF

V gene: TRBV19
J gene: TRBJ1-5
clone size: -
CDR3 protein: CASRVGQGRFMSNQPQHF

V gene: TRBV19
J gene: TRBJ2-2
clone size: -
CDR3 protein: CASRTHRLSPNTGELFF

V gene: TRBV6-6
J gene: TRBJ1-1
clone size: few
CDR3 protein: CASSLGQGRFDTEAFF

V gene: TRBV6-5
J gene: TRBJ2-2
clone size: few
CDR3 protein: CASSYFRGENTGELFF

V gene: TRBV19
J gene: TRBJ1-1
clone size: -
CDR3 protein: CASSEQGTDVAEAFF

V gene: TRBV4-2
J gene: TRBJ2-2
clone size: -
CDR3 protein: CASSQGLAETGELFF

V gene: TRBV9
J gene: TRBJ2-3
clone size: -
CDR3 protein: CASSVVGLAGKGTDTQYF

V gene: TRBV7-3
J gene: TRBJ2-3
clone size: -
CDR3 protein: CASSKRTSGTSTDTQYF

V gene: TRBV25-1
J gene: TRBJ2-7
clone size: -
CDR3 protein: CASSPIPGEQYF

V gene: TRBV7-2
J gene: TRBJ2-5
clone size: -
CDR3 protein: CASSPTSGGLETQYF

V gene: TRBV7-2
J gene: TRBJ1-5
clone size: -
CDR3 protein: CASSLGTNYQPQHF

V gene: TRBV30
J gene: TRBJ1-6
clone size: -
CDR3 protein: CAWSVPGMHGQGPSSYNSPLHF

V gene: TRBV5-1
J gene: TRBJ2-2
clone size: -
CDR3 protein: CASSWTGLNTGELFF

V gene: TRBV6-4
J gene: TRBJ2-7
clone size: -
CDR3 protein: CVPGQYLIGQYF

V gene: TRBV11-3
J gene: TRBJ2-2
clone size: -
CDR3 protein: CASSLGGAGTNTGELFF

V gene: TRBV7-2
J gene: TRBJ1-2
clone size: -
CDR3 protein: CASSPPLGGNYGYTF

V gene: TRBV30
J gene: TRBJ2-3
clone size: few
CDR3 protein: CAWRTTGASNTQYF

V gene: TRBV5-7
J gene: TRBJ1-4
clone size: -
CDR3 protein: CASSLAGQGVATNEKLFF

V gene: TRBV5-1
J gene: TRBJ2-5
clone size: -
CDR3 protein: CASSPTGTKETQYF

V gene: TRBV29-1
J gene: TRBJ1-2
clone size: -
CDR3 protein: CSVGEDHYGYTF